Listed below are T cell receptor beta chains from one sample, sequenced in a study of identical twins. TCRdb ran MiXCR on the 5' RACE reads and lists one entry per CDR3 protein. In the table there are some 500,000 distinct CDR3 sequences, 12% to 15% of which are singletons. This same sample was also part of a study on yellow fever vaccine responses in identical twins.

Sequencing input: CD4+ T cells sorted from blood. These receptors all stem from a woman under 30 in good health. CDR3s include the opening cysteine and the closing phenylalanine or tryptophan. D genes are given only for firm matches. Some rows have no size entry. The others give once, few or many, or a class for an expanded clone.

TRBV20-1	-	-	TRBJ2-7	TGCAGTGCTAGATCGGGCTACGAGCAGTACTTC	CSARSGYEQYF
TRBV27	-	few	TRBJ2-2	TGTGCCAGCAGTTTAGCTAGAGAACGAACCGGGGAGCTGTTTTTT	CASSLARERTGELFF
TRBV27	-	few	TRBJ1-5	TGTGCCAGCAGTTTAACCGGGTTTGGGAATCAGCCCCAGCATTTT	CASSLTGFGNQPQHF
TRBV6-1	-	-	TRBJ2-5	TGTGCCAGCAGTGAAGCACCAGGGTTCCAAGAGACCCAGTACTTC	CASSEAPGFQETQYF
TRBV7-2	-	few	TRBJ2-7	TGTGCCAGCAGCCCCAGACAGGTTGGTGGCGAGCAGTACTTC	CASSPRQVGGEQYF
TRBV7-2	TRBD2	-	TRBJ2-7	TGTGCCAGCAGCTCCTATAGCGGGAGTTGCGAGCAGTACTTC	CASSSYSGSCEQYF
TRBV28	TRBD1	-	TRBJ2-7	TGTGCCAGCAGTTTGCCCGGGACAGGGGACCTCGAGCAGTACTTC	CASSLPGTGDLEQYF
TRBV24-1	TRBD1	-	TRBJ2-5	TGTGCCACCAGTCCAAAAGGCAGGGGGAACAGGGAGACCCAGTACTTC	CATSPKGRGNRETQYF
TRBV12-3/TRBV12-4	-	-	TRBJ2-5	TGTGCCAGCAGTTTTTTTAGGCCAGGGGATAAGGAGACCCAGTACTTC	CASSFFRPGDKETQYF
TRBV3-1	-	few	TRBJ2-7	TGTGCCAGCAGCCAAGGCGGAGTGGATGGCGAGCAGTACTTC	CASSQGGVDGEQYF
TRBV10-3	-	-	TRBJ1-1	TGTGCCATCAGTGACCCCGGAGGACAACTGAACACTGAAGCTTTCTTT	CAISDPGGQLNTEAFF
TRBV15	TRBD1	-	TRBJ2-3	TGTGCCACCAGCAAACAGGGGAGCACAGATACGCAGTATTTT	CATSKQGSTDTQYF
TRBV28	TRBD2	-	TRBJ2-1	TGTGCCAGCTCAGCTAGCGGGAGGGCCATTTACAATGAGCAGTTCTTC	CASSASGRAIYNEQFF
TRBV7-2	TRBD1	few	TRBJ2-7	TGTGCCAGCAGCTTAATTGGGACAGGGGCGTACGAGCAGTACTTC	CASSLIGTGAYEQYF
TRBV6-1	-	few	TRBJ2-6	TGTGCCAGCAGTAGGGACCACTCTGGGGCCAACGTCCTGACTTTC	CASSRDHSGANVLTF
TRBV6-1	TRBD2	few	TRBJ2-1	TGTGCCAGCAGAGGACTAGCGGGACTGACCTACAATGAGCAGTTCTTC	CASRGLAGLTYNEQFF
TRBV28	TRBD1	few	TRBJ2-7	TGTGCCAGCAGTGGGGGACAGGGACCATACGAGCAGTACTTC	CASSGGQGPYEQYF
TRBV2	-	few	TRBJ2-2	TGTGCCAGCAGTGAGGACGTCCTTAACACCGGGGAGCTGTTTTTT	CASSEDVLNTGELFF
TRBV11-3	TRBD1	-	TRBJ2-2	TGTGCCAGCAGCGCAGGGACAGGGGTAACCGGGGAGCTGTTTTTT	CASSAGTGVTGELFF
TRBV12-3/TRBV12-4	-	many	TRBJ2-7	TGTGCCAGCAGTTTACAAAGCTCCTACGAGCAGTACTTC	CASSLQSSYEQYF
TRBV5-1	-	-	TRBJ2-3	TGCGCCAGCAGCGTGTCGGGAAACACAGATACGCAGTATTTT	CASSVSGNTDTQYF
TRBV6-1	-	few	TRBJ2-7	TGTGCCAGCAGTGAAGCGAAGGGCACCACATTCGACCGCTCCTACGAGCAGTACTTC	CASSEAKGTTFDRSYEQYF
TRBV25-1	-	many	TRBJ2-1	TGTGCCAGCAGTGCCTCAGTGTCGCAGTTCTTC	CASSASVSQFF
TRBV5-1	TRBD1	-	TRBJ1-2	TGCGCCAGCAGCTCCACGGGACAGGGTAACTATGGCTACACCTTC	CASSSTGQGNYGYTF
TRBV7-9	-	few	TRBJ2-1	TGTGCCAGCAGCTCACTAGCATACAATGAGCAGTTCTTC	CASSSLAYNEQFF
TRBV7-2	-	few	TRBJ2-1	TGTGCCAGCACCCGGGAAGGGGGATTCTCCTACAATGAGCAGTTCTTC	CASTREGGFSYNEQFF
TRBV7-9	TRBD2	-	TRBJ2-7	TGTGCCAGCAGCTCCGGACTAGCGGGAGAGGACGAGCAGTACTTC	CASSSGLAGEDEQYF
TRBV10-3	-	-	TRBJ2-1	TGTGCCATCAGTTCCTTAACAGGGAAGGCGGACAATGAGCAGTTCTTC	CAISSLTGKADNEQFF
TRBV11-2	TRBD2	few	TRBJ2-1	TGTGCCAGCAGCTTAGATCTTAGGGTAGCGGGGGGCTACGATCGGGCACCTCCCTACAATGAGCAGTTCTTC	CASSLDLRVAGGYDRAPPYNEQFF
TRBV3-1	-	few	TRBJ2-5	TGTGCCAGCAGCCAAGATCCCCAGGGTCAGACCCAGTACTTC	CASSQDPQGQTQYF
TRBV13	-	-	TRBJ2-7	TGTGCCAGCAGCTGGCTCCGGGGATCACGCGAGCAGTACTTC	CASSWLRGSREQYF
TRBV11-2	TRBD1	many	TRBJ2-7	TGTGCCAGCAGCTTGTCCGGGACAGGGGTTTACGAGCAGTACTTC	CASSLSGTGVYEQYF
TRBV29-1	-	-	TRBJ1-2	TGCAGCGTTACCCAAATGGGGCAGTCCTCCTATGGCTACACCTTC	CSVTQMGQSSYGYTF
TRBV7-9	-	-	TRBJ2-2	TGTGCCAGCAGGGTGACAGCTGCGAACACCGGGGAGCTGTTTTTT	CASRVTAANTGELFF
TRBV29-1	-	few	TRBJ2-6	TGCAGCGTTGAGGGGCGCGGGGGCCTCTCTGGGGCCAACGTCCTGACTTTC	CSVEGRGGLSGANVLTF
TRBV20-1	TRBD2	few	TRBJ2-7	TGCAGTGCCGTCGTGAGGGCGGGAGGAGGGGAATACGAGCAGTACTTC	CSAVVRAGGGEYEQYF
TRBV12-3/TRBV12-4	-	-	TRBJ1-2	TGTGCCAGCAGTTTAGTCGGTCGGGACTATGGCTACACCTTC	CASSLVGRDYGYTF
TRBV24-1	TRBD1	few	TRBJ2-7	TGTGCCACCAGTGACCTCCGACAGGGTGTGGAGCAGTACTTC	CATSDLRQGVEQYF
TRBV2	TRBD2	-	TRBJ2-5	TGTGCCAGCAGGGGGGGGAGTGGAGAGACCCAGTACTTC	CASRGGSGETQYF
TRBV11-1	TRBD1	-	TRBJ2-7	TGTGCCAGCAGCTTCATATCCGGGACAGGGTCAACCCTTGGGTACGAGCAGTACTTC	CASSFISGTGSTLGYEQYF
TRBV6-2/TRBV6-3	-	-	TRBJ1-1	TGTGCCTCGGCGAACACTGAAGCTTTCTTT	CASANTEAFF
TRBV5-1	-	-	TRBJ2-2	TGCGCCAGCAGACTCTATAACGGGTTCGGGGAGCTGTTTTTT	CASRLYNGFGELFF
TRBV2	TRBD2	-	TRBJ2-1	TGTGCCAGCAGTGCCACGGGACTAGCGTACAATGAGCAGTTCTTC	CASSATGLAYNEQFF
TRBV6-6	-	few	TRBJ2-4	TGTGCCAGCGGGTCGACCAGCGGCATTCAGTACTTC	CASGSTSGIQYF
TRBV6-5	TRBD2	-	TRBJ2-1	TGTGCCAGCAGTTACCGGCAATCCCGGACTAGCGGATACAATGAGCAGTTCTTC	CASSYRQSRTSGYNEQFF
TRBV7-9	-	few	TRBJ1-6	TGTGCCAGCAGCCCAACCCGGGACGGATATTCACCCCTCCACTTT	CASSPTRDGYSPLHF
TRBV6-1	TRBD2	-	TRBJ2-1	TGTGCCAGCGTAGGTCCGGGAGGGGCAAACCAGCAGTTCTTC	CASVGPGGANQQFF
TRBV6-2/TRBV6-3	-	few	TRBJ2-3	TGTGCCAGCAGTTACTCCGTAGGAGGGACAGGACGGACTAGTGGCACAGATACGCAGTATTTT	CASSYSVGGTGRTSGTDTQYF
TRBV5-1	-	many	TRBJ2-3	TGCGCCAGCAGCCCCCCGGGGACCCACACAGATACGCAGTATTTT	CASSPPGTHTDTQYF
TRBV2	-	few	TRBJ2-5	TGTGCCAGCAGTGAAGCGAAGGGGTACCAAGAGACCCAGTACTTC	CASSEAKGYQETQYF
TRBV20-1	-	many	TRBJ2-5	TGCAGTGCTAGAGATTCCGTGGAGACCCAGTACTTC	CSARDSVETQYF
TRBV6-5	-	many	TRBJ1-4	TGTGCCAGCGGTCGTAATGAAAAACTGTTTTTT	CASGRNEKLFF
TRBV7-3	TRBD1	-	TRBJ2-3	TGTGCCAGCAGCTTGACGGTACAGGGGACGGAGGATACGCAGTATTTT	CASSLTVQGTEDTQYF
TRBV7-9	TRBD2	-	TRBJ2-3	TGTGCCAGCAGCTTAGATGGGACTAGCCGCACAGATACGCAGTATTTT	CASSLDGTSRTDTQYF
TRBV11-2	-	few	TRBJ1-4	TGTGCCAGCAGCTTGGAGGGGGCAACTAATGAAAAACTGTTTTTT	CASSLEGATNEKLFF
TRBV5-1	-	-	TRBJ2-7	TGCGCCAGCAGCCCGGACTACTCCTCCTACGAGCAGTACTTC	CASSPDYSSYEQYF
TRBV27	-	few	TRBJ2-5	TGTGCCAGCAGTTTACACCGGCTGCAAGAGACCCAGTACTTC	CASSLHRLQETQYF
TRBV6-2/TRBV6-3	-	few	TRBJ1-4	TGTGCCAGCAGACCCGTGGTCGGGCTCCGAGAAAAACTGTTTTTT	CASRPVVGLREKLFF
TRBV20-1	-	-	TRBJ2-7	TGCAGTGCTAGAGTGTTTCCGGCAACCTACGAGCAGTACTTC	CSARVFPATYEQYF